This T cell receptor (beta chain) originates from a study of human T cells and chemical hapten exposure. The study's findings and limits: With DPC sensitization, TCRs exceeding 1 in 1000 frequency showed no change.

In its sample, this clonotype was seen many times. The antigen is unknown. The time point: pre-sensitization, week 0. Treatment defined: therapeutic diphenylcyclopropenone sensitization with weekly scalp DPC. Unique molecular identifiers were linked by the library to individual cDNA molecules. TCRdb reprocessed the RACE reads with MiXCR, giving one entry per CDR3 protein. The table has 38,000 or so distinct CDR3 sequences, approximately 7.6% seen once. The CDR3 covers 12 residues. Losses at the gene ends were 4 bases for V and 10 bases for J; bases not matched to a gene: 3. Germline-derived CDR1 and CDR2 are SQVTM and ANQGSEA.

The chain is built from TRBV29-1 and TRBJ2-1, with TRBD2 identical over 11 bases. This sequence originates from a woman aged 50 to 60 with alopecia areata. Some clones in this sample may be carry-over from other donors' samples. This material consisted of whole blood, taken in connection with sensitization to the hapten diphenylcyclopropenone (DPC). The CDR3 here is CSVGLAGLEQFF. The CDR3 region has the DNA TGCAGCGTTGGACTAGCGGGGCTAGAGCAGTTCTTC.